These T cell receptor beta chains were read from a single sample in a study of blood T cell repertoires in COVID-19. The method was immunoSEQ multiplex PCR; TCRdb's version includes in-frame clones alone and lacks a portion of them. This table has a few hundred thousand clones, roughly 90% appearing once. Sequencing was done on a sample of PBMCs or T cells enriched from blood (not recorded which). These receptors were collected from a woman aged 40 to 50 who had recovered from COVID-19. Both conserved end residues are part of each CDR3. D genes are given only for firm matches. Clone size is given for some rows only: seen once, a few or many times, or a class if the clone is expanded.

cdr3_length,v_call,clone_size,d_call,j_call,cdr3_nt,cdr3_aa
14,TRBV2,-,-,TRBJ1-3,TGTGCCAGCAGTGACAGGGGAACTGGAAACACCATATATTTT,CASSDRGTGNTIYF
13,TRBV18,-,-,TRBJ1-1,TGTGCCAGCTCGGGTGGCGGGAACACTGAAGCTTTCTTT,CASSGGGNTEAFF
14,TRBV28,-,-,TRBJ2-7,TGTGCCAGCAGTTTCTGGGGAGACGTTTACGAGCAGTACTTC,CASSFWGDVYEQYF
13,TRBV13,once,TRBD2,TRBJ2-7,TGTGCCAGCAGCTTGGGGGGGAGCTACGAGCAGTACTTC,CASSLGGSYEQYF
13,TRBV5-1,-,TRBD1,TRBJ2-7,TGCGCCAGCAGCGCCCGGGACAGCGCCGAGCAGTACTTC,CASSARDSAEQYF
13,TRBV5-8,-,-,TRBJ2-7,TGTGCCAGCAGCTTCCCCGGAGGGGAGGAGCAGTACTTC,CASSFPGGEEQYF
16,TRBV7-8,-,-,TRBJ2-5,TGTGCCAGCAGCTTAGATTCCGGGAGTGGGGAAGAGACCCAGTACTTC,CASSLDSGSGEETQYF
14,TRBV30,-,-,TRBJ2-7,TGTGCCTGGAGTGATGCGACTAGGGGTTACGAGCAGTACTTC,CAWSDATRGYEQYF
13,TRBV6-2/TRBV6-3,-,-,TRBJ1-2,TGTGCCAGCAGTTACTCGAGGGCCCATGGCTACACCTTC,CASSYSRAHGYTF
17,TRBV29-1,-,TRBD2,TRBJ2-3,TGCAGCGTTGAAGGTCGGACTAGCGGGGCAAGGGCAGATACGCAGTATTTT,CSVEGRTSGARADTQYF
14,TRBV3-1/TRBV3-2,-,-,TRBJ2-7,TGTGCCAGCCGACATTATCCCCCCTTTGACGAGCAGTACTTC,CASRHYPPFDEQYF
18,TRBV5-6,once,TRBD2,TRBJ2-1,TGTGCCAGCAGCTTGGCGACTAGCGGAAAGAGCTCCTACAATGAGCAGTTCTTC,CASSLATSGKSSYNEQFF
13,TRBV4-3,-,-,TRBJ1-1,TGCGCCAGCAGCCAAGAACCAGGGTCTGAAGCTTTCTTT,CASSQEPGSEAFF
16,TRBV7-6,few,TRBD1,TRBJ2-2,TGTGCCAGCAGCATAAGACAGGGGAATCCCACCGGGGAGCTGTTTTTT,CASSIRQGNPTGELFF
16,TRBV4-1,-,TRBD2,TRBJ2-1,TGCGCCAGCAGCCAGGAACTAGCGGGAGGGAGCAATGAGCAGTTCTTC,CASSQELAGGSNEQFF
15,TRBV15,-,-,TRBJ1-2,TGTGCCACCAGCAGAGATCCCGGGGGGACCTATGGCTACACCTTC,CATSRDPGGTYGYTF
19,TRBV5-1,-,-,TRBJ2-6,TGCGCCAGCAGCTTACGTGGTTGGCTAGCGACCCCTGGGGCCAACGTCCTGACTTTC,CASSLRGWLATPGANVLTF
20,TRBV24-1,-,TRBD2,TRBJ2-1,TGTGCCACCAGTGACCCGGGGACTAGCTTATCCACGGGGTCCTACAATGAGCAGTTCTTC,CATSDPGTSLSTGSYNEQFF
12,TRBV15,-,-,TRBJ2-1,TGTGCCACCAGCAGAGATAACGGGGGGCAGTTCTTC,CATSRDNGGQFF
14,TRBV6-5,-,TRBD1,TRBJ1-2,TGTGCCAGCAGGCTCCAACAGGGGCGGTATGGCTACACCTTC,CASRLQQGRYGYTF
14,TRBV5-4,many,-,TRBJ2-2,TGTGCCAGCAGCCGTGACAGCTCCACCGGGGAGCTGTTTTTT,CASSRDSSTGELFF
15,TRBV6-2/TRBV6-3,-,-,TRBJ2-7,TGTGCCAGCAGCCCCCCCGTTTTCAACCACGGCGAGCAGTACTTC,CASSPPVFNHGEQYF
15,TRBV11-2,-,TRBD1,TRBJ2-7,TGTGCCAGCAGCTTATGGGACAGGGGGCTAGGAGAGCAGTACTTC,CASSLWDRGLGEQYF
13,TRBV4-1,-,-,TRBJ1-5,TGCGCCAGCAGCCAAGAGCGGGGACAGCCCCAGCATTTT,CASSQERGQPQHF
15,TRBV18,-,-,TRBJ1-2,TGTGCCAGCTCACCACCATCAGGGCGTAACTATGGCTACACCTTC,CASSPPSGRNYGYTF
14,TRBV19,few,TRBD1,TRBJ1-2,TGTGCCATCACAGGACAGGGACCCGACTATGGCTACACCTTC,CAITGQGPDYGYTF
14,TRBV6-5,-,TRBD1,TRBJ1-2,TGTGCCAGCAGGAGGGACAGGGGAGACTATGGCTACACCTTC,CASRRDRGDYGYTF
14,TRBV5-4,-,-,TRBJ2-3,TGTGCCAGCAGCTTAATCTCAGGCACAGATACGCAGTATTTT,CASSLISGTDTQYF
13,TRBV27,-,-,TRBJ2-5,TGTGCCAGCAGTTTGCGGGGAGAAGAGACCCAGTACTTC,CASSLRGEETQYF
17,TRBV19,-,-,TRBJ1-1,TGTGCCAGCACACCCGGGGGGGCAGCAGCGTGGAGCACTGAAGCTTTCTTT,CASTPGGAAAWSTEAFF
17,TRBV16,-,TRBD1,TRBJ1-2,TGTGCCAGCAGCCACCCTACCGGGACAGGGAGGGCCTATGGCTACACCTTC,CASSHPTGTGRAYGYTF
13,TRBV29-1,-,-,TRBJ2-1,TGCAGCGTGAGGGGGACAGTGGGAGGAGAGCAGTTCTTC,CSVRGTVGGEQFF
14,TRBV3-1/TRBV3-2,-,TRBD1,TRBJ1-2,TGTGCCAGCAGCCAAGTTCAGGGGGTTGGTGGCTACACCTTC,CASSQVQGVGGYTF
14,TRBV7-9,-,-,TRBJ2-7,TGTGCCAGCAGCTCCACCGAGACAGTCTACGAGCAGTACTTC,CASSSTETVYEQYF
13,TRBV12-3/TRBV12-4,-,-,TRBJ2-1,TGTGCCAGCAGGGGCTCGAGCTACAATGAGCAGTTCTTC,CASRGSSYNEQFF
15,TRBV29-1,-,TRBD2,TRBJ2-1,TGCAGCGTTGGGAGAGCGGGAGATGGGGAAGATGAGCAGTTCTTC,CSVGRAGDGEDEQFF
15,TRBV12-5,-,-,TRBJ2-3,TGTGCTAGTGGTTTGGTATTTAGGGGCGCAGATACGCAGTATTTT,CASGLVFRGADTQYF
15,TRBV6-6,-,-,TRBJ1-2,TGTGCCAGCAGCACAAGGGGCGAGCCTGGCTATGGCTACACCTTC,CASSTRGEPGYGYTF
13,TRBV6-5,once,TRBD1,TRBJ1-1,TGTGCCAGCAGTACAGGGGCGAACACTGAAGCTTTCTTT,CASSTGANTEAFF
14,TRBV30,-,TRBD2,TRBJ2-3,TGTGCCTGGAGTGATGGGAGGGCAAGAGATACGCAGTATTTT,CAWSDGRARDTQYF
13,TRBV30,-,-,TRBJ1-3,TGTGCCTGGAGCCCAGGGCCTATAAACACCATATATTTT,CAWSPGPINTIYF
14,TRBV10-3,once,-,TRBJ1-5,TGTGCCACTACGGACGGGGGACGCAATCAGCCCCAGCATTTT,CATTDGGRNQPQHF
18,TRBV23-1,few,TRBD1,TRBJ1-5,TGCGCCAGCAGGTTGACAGGGGAAGGTGGTTGTATTAATCAGCCCCAGCATTTT,CASRLTGEGGCINQPQHF
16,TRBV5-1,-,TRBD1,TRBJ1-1,TGCGCCAGCAGCTTGGTGGCAGGGGGATTGGGCACTGAAGCTTTCTTT,CASSLVAGGLGTEAFF
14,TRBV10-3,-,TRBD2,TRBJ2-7,TGTGCCATCAGTTTAGCGGGGAGCTCCTACGAGCAGTACTTC,CAISLAGSSYEQYF
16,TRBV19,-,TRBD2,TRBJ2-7,TGTGCCAGTAGTACCTTCGGGGGGACCCTCTCCTACGAGCAGTACTTC,CASSTFGGTLSYEQYF
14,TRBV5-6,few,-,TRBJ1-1,TGTGCCAGCAGCACCAGGTATATGAACACTGAAGCTTTCTTT,CASSTRYMNTEAFF
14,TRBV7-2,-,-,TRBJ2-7,TGTGCCAGCAGTCTCCAGACAGGTTATTACGAGCAGTACTTC,CASSLQTGYYEQYF
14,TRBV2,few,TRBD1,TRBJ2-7,TGTGCCAGCAGTGAACAGGGGGTGACCTACGAGCAGTACTTC,CASSEQGVTYEQYF
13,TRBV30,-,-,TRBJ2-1,TGTGCCTGGGACTCCTCCAGGGTGAGTGAGCAGTTCTTC,CAWDSSRVSEQFF
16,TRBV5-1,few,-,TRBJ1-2,TGCGCCAGCAGCCCAGGACAGCTTGGTCCTAACTATGGCTACACCTTC,CASSPGQLGPNYGYTF
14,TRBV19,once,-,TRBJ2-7,TGTGCCAGTAGTATAACAGGGGGGGCCTACGAGCAGTACTTC,CASSITGGAYEQYF
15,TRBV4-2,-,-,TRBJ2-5,TGTGCCAGCAGCCAATACTTCCCCCCACAAGAGACCCAGTACTTC,CASSQYFPPQETQYF
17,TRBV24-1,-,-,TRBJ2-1,TGTGCCACCAGTGACTCAAGACAGGCCGGCCTCTACAATGAGCAGTTCTTC,CATSDSRQAGLYNEQFF
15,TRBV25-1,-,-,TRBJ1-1,TGTGCCAGCAGTGAACTCCAAGGGGCGAACACTGAAGCTTTCTTT,CASSELQGANTEAFF